In its sample, the clone carrying this T cell receptor (beta chain) was seen a few times. The antigen remains undetermined. This sample was taken from a study of shared clonotypes between healthy human individuals. This table comes from immunoSEQ multiplex PCR, and its TCRdb copy is limited to in-frame clones, with some not included. The table shows 2 million to 2.5 million clones, with over 90% occurring only once. This CDR3 is built from 16 residues. V lost 0 bases, J lost 5 bases, and 6 bases stayed unmatched. The V gene's germline CDR1 is LGHNA and CDR2 YNFKEQ. Overall study results and limits: Naive CD4 clonotype sharing across several donors was 4% to 5%.

Sequenced input: naive CD4+ T cells from PBMCs. Subset meaning: CD45RA+ positively selected. The chain is built from TRBV4-2 and TRBJ2-5; 10 bases match TRBD2. The source of this sequence is a man between 18 and 29 years old in good health. Some clones in this sample may be carry-over from other donors' samples. CDR3 DNA: TGTGCCAGCAGCCAAGACGCGAGCGGGAGGGAGGAGACCCAGTACTTC. Protein: CASSQDASGREETQYF.